One and the same sample provided the 8 T cell receptor beta chains below, sequenced in a study of T cell repertoires in aging, cancer and after chemotherapy. Rearranged V-D-J TRB sequences were amplified with a mixed TRB-A/B primer pool. TCRdb re-called the multiplex PCR reads with MiXCR, one entry per CDR3 protein. The sample lists fewer than 15,000 distinct CDR3 sequences, roughly 24% occurring once. Peripheral blood genomic DNA, not sorted cells or RNA, was the template. Sequenced material: blood. These receptors all come from a human donor in good health.

The chain joins TRBV7-2 to TRBJ2-7; 8 bases align to TRBD1. V lost 5 bases to trimming and J lost 3 bases; unmatched junction nucleotides: 6. The CDR3 covers 14 residues. The germline CDR1 and CDR2 sequences are SGHTA and FQGNSA. The CDR3 DNA is TGTGCCAGCAGCCTCGGGACAGGTAACTACGAGCAGTACTTC. As protein: CASSLGTGNYEQYF.

V is TRBV7-9 and J is TRBJ2-7; D might be TRBD1 (6 bases). The germline V gene encodes CDR1 SEHNR and CDR2 FQNEAQ (reference sequence). V lost 1 base and J 5 bases, leaving 15 bases between the germline ends. This CDR3 contains 15 residues. The CDR3 DNA reads TGTGCCAGCAGCTTAGTTTGGGCAGGGGTGAACGAGCAGTACTTC. Translated: CASSLVWAGVNEQYF.

CDR3: CASSLAHLSRETQYF. In nucleotides, the CDR3 is TGTGCCAGCAGCTTAGCGCATCTGTCCCGAGAGACCCAGTACTTC. This chain uses TRBV7-9 with TRBJ2-5; D gene ambiguous. The CDR3 extends over 15 amino acids. Germline values: CDR1 SEHNR, CDR2 FQNEAQ (reference sequence). The V end was cut by 0 bases, the J end by 4 bases, with 12 bases between.

This clonotype was seen a handful of times. V gene TRBV20-1 combines with J gene TRBJ1-6, with TRBD1 matching over 7 bases. CDR3 size: 14 residues. V dropped 3 bases and J dropped 6; count of bases not matched to a gene: 5. Germline loops: CDR1 DFQATT, CDR2 SNEGSKA (reference sequence). DNA of the CDR3: TGCAGTGCTAGCGGGACAGTGACTAATTCACCCCTCCACTTT. It is translated as CSASGTVTNSPLHF.

This clonotype was observed at least ten times. The chain is built from TRBV19 and TRBJ1-6, with D possibly being TRBD1 (5 bases). The V end was cut by 3 bases, the J end by 9 bases, with 6 bases between. Per the germline V gene, CDR1 is LNHDA and CDR2 is SQIVND (reference sequence). The CDR3 contains 12 residues. The CDR3 DNA reads TGTGCCAGTAGTATCGGGGGTTCACCCCTCCACTTT. This translates into CASSIGGSPLHF.

By share, this clonotype counts as medium-sized. CDR3 amino acids: CSAISDQNTGELFF. DNA of the CDR3: TGCAGTGCTATCAGCGACCAGAACACCGGGGAGCTGTTTTTT. This sequence joins TRBV20-1 and TRBJ2-2, with unresolved D. The CDR3 spans 14 residues. Trimming removed 4 bases from V and 1 base from J, with 10 bases in between. Germline CDR1 is DFQATT and CDR2 is SNEGSKA (reference sequence).

This clonotype occurred a few times. V and J are TRBV11-2 and TRBJ2-3; D unresolved. CDR3 length equals 13 residues. Between the trimmed V and J ends, which lost 0 bases and 7 bases, there was a span of 8 bases. Per the germline V gene, CDR1 is SGHAT and CDR2 is FQNNGV. DNA for the CDR3: TGTGCCAGCAGCTTAGATCGGAGAAATACGCAGTATTTT. This translates into CASSLDRRNTQYF.

This clonotype was found a few times. This sequence joins TRBV7-2 and TRBJ1-1, with D possibly being TRBD1 (6 bases). V was trimmed by 5 bases and J by 4 bases, leaving 23 bases between them. Germline loops: CDR1 SGHTA, CDR2 FQGNSA. CDR3 length: 17 amino acids. DNA for the CDR3: TGTGCCAGCAGCCCCCCGAGGGGGTGGACCACGGCCACTGAAGCTTTCTTT. It is translated as CASSPPRGWTTATEAFF.